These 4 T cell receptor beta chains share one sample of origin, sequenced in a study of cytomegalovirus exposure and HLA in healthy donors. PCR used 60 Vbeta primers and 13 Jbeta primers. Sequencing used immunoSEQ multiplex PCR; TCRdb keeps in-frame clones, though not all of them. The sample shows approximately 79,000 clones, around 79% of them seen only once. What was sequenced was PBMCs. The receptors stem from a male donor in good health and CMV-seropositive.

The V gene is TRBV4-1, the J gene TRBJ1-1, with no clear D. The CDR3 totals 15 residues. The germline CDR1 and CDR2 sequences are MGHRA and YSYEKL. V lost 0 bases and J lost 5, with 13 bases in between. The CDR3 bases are TGCGCCAGCAGCCAAGATTACGGTATACAGACTGAAGCTTTCTTT. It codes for CASSQDYGIQTEAFF.

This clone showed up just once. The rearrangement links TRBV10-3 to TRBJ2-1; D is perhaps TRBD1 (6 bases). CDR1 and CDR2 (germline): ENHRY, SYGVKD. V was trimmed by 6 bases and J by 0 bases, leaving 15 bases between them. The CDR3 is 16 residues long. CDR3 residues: CAISWAGDSSYNEQFF. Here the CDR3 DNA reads TGTGCCATCAGCTGGGCAGGGGATAGCTCCTACAATGAGCAGTTCTTC.

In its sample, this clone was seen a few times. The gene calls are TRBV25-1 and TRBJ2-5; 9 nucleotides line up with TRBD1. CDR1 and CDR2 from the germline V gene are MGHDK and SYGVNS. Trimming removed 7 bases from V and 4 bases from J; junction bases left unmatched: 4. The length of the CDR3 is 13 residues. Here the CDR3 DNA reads TGTGCCAGCACTGGGACAGGGCTAGAGACCCAGTACTTC. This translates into CASTGTGLETQYF.

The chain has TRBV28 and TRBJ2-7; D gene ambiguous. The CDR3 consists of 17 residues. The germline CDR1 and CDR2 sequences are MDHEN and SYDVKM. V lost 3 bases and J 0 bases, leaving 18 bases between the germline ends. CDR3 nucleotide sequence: TGTGCCAGCAGTTTTTCCCATGCCTACCAACCCTCCTACGAGCAGTACTTC. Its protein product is CASSFSHAYQPSYEQYF.